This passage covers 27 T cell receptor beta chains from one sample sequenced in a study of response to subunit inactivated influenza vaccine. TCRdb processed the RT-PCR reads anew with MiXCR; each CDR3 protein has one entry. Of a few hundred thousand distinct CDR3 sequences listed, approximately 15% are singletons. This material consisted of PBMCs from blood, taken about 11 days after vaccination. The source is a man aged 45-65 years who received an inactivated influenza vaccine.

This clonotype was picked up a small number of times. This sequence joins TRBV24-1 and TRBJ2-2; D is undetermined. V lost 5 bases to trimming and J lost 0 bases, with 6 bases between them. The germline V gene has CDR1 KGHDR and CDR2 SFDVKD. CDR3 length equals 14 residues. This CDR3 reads CATSVESNTGELFF. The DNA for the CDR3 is TGTGCCACCAGTGTAGAGTCGAACACCGGGGAGCTGTTTTTT.

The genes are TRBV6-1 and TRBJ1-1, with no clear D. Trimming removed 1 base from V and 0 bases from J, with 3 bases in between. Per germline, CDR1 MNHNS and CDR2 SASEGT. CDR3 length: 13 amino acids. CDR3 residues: CASSEVMNTEAFF. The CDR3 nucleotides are TGTGCCAGCAGTGAAGTCATGAACACTGAAGCTTTCTTT.

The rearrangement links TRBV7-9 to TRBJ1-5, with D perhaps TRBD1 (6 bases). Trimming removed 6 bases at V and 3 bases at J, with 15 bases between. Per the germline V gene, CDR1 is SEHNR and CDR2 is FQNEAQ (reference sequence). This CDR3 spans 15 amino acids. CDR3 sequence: CASSSGQIVNQPQHF. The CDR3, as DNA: TGTGCCAGCAGTAGCGGACAGATAGTCAATCAGCCCCAGCATTTT.

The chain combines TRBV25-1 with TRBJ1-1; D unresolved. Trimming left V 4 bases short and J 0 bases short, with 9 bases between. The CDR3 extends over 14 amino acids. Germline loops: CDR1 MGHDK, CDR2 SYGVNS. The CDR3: CASSGVPMNTEAFF. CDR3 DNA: TGTGCCAGCAGTGGAGTCCCCATGAACACTGAAGCTTTCTTT.

The CDR3 coding sequence is TGTGCCAGCAGCTTATCCATGGCCCAAGAGACCCAGTACTTC. This encodes CASSLSMAQETQYF. V gene TRBV7-9 combines with J gene TRBJ2-5; D uncertain. CDR1 is SEHNR and CDR2 is FQNEAQ in the germline V gene (reference sequence). V shed 2 bases and J shed 1 base, with 8 bases lying between them. This CDR3 has 14 residues.

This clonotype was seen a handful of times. The CDR3 DNA sequence: TGCAGCGTTGATGATTCGGGCCACCCGGAGCAGTTCTTC. Amino acids: CSVDDSGHPEQFF. The chain uses TRBV29-1 and TRBJ2-1; D is unclear. Germline V gives CDR1 SQVTM, CDR2 ANQGSEA. The CDR3 contains 13 residues. Between the trimmed V and J ends, which lost 3 bases and 10 bases, there was a span of 16 bases.

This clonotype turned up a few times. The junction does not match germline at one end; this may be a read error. CDR3 DNA: TGTGCCAGCAGCGTAGCGGGGAACACCTACGAGCAGTACTTC. It codes for CASSVAGNTYEQYF. The chain employs TRBV7-2 and TRBJ2-7; 8 nucleotides align to TRBD2. The CDR3 is made up of 14 amino acids. In germline, CDR1 is SGHTA, CDR2 FQGNSA.

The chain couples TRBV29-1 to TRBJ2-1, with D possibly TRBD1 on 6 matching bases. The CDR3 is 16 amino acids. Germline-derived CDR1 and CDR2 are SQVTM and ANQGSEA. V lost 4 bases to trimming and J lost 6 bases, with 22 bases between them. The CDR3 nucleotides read TGCAGCGTTGGCCAATCATCCGGGACATTAAGCAATGAGCAGTTCTTC. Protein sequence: CSVGQSSGTLSNEQFF.

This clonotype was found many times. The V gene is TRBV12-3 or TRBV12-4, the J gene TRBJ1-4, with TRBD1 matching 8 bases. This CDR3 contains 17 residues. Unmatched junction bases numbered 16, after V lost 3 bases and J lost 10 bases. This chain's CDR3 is CASSFSQGARDPRKLFF. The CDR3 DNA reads TGTGCCAGCAGTTTTTCGCAGGGGGCGCGGGATCCGAGAAAACTGTTTTTT.

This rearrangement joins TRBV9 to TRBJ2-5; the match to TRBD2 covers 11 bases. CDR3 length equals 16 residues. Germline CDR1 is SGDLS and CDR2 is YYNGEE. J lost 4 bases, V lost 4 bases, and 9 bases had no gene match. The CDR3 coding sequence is TGTGCCAGCAGCCCCACTATTAGCGGGGGGGTAGAGACCCAGTACTTC. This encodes CASSPTISGGVETQYF.

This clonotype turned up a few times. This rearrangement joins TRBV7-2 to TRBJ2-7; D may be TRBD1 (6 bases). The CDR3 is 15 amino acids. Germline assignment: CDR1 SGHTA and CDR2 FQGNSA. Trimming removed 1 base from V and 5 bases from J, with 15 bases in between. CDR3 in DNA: TGTGCCAGCAGCTTAGGAGGCAGGGGTCAAGACGAGCAGTACTTC. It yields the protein CASSLGGRGQDEQYF.

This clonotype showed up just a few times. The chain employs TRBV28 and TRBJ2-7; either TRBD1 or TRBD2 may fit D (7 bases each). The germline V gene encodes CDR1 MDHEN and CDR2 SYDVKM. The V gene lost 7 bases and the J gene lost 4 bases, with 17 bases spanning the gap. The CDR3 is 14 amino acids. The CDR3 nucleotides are TGTGCCAGCACCCCGCGCCAGGGGGGGTACGAGCAGTACTTC. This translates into CASTPRQGGYEQYF.

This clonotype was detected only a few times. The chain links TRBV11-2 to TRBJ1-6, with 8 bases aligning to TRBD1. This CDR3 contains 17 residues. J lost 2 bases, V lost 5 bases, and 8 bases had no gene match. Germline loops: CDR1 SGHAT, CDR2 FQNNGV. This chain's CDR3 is CASSPRTGITYNSPLHF. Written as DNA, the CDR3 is TGTGCCAGCAGCCCCCGGACAGGGATAACCTATAATTCACCCCTCCACTTT.

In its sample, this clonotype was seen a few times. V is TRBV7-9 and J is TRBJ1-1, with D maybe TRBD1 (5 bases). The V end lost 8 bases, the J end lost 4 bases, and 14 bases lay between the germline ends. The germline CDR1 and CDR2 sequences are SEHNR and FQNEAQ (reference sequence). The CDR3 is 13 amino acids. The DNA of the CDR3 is TGTGCCAGCTTAAGGGAGAGGGGCACTGAAGCTTTCTTT. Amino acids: CASLRERGTEAFF.

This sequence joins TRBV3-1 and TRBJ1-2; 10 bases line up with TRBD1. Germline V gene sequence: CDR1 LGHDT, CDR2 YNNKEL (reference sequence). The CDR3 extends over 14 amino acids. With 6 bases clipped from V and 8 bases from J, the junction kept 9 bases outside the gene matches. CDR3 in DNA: TGTGCCAGCAGTTCCCGGGACAGGGGCGACGGCTACACCTTC. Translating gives CASSSRDRGDGYTF.

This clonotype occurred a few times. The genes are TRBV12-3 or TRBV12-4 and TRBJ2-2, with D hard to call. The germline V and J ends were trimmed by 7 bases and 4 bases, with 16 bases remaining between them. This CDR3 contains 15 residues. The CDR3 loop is CASNTVVGVTGELFF. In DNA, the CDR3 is TGTGCCAGCAACACCGTCGTCGGAGTCACCGGGGAGCTGTTTTTT.

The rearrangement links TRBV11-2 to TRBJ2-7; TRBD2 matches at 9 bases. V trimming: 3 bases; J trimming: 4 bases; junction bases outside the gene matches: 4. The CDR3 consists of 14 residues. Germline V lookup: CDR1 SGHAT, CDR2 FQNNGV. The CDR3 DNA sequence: TGTGCCAGCAGCTTTAGCGGGAGCGAATACGAGCAGTACTTC. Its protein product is CASSFSGSEYEQYF.

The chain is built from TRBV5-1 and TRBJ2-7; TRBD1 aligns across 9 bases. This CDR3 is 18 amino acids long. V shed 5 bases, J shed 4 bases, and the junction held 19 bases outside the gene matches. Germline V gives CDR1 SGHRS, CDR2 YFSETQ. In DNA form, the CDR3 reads TGCGCCAGCAGGCAGGGACAGGGCTCGATAAGGGATTTATACGAGCAGTACTTC. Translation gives CASRQGQGSIRDLYEQYF.

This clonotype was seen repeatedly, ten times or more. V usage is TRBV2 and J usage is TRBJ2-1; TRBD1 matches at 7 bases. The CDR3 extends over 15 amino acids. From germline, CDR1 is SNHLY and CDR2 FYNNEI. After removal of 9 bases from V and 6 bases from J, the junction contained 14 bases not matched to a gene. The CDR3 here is CASRQRQGLVNEQFF. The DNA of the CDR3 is TGTGCCAGTAGACAGAGACAGGGTTTGGTCAATGAGCAGTTCTTC.

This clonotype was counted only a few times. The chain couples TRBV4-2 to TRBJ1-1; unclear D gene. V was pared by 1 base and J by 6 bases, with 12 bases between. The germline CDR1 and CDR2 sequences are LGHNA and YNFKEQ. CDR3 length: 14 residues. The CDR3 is CASSQGLRFSEAFF. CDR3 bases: TGTGCCAGCAGCCAAGGGCTACGATTCTCTGAAGCTTTCTTT.

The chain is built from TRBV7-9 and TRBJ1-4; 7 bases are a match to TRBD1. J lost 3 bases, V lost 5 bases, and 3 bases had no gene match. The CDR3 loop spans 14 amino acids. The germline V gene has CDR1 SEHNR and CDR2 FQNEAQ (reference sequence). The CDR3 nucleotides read TGTGCCAGCAGCCGGGGACAGCCTAATGAAAAACTGTTTTTT. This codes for CASSRGQPNEKLFF.

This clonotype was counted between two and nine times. The CDR3 loop is CASSFSGQGRSNYGYTF. In DNA, the CDR3 is TGTGCCAGCAGCTTCTCAGGACAGGGTCGATCTAACTATGGCTACACCTTC. This sequence joins TRBV7-2 and TRBJ1-2, with 8 bases matching TRBD1. Germline CDR1 reads SGHTA; CDR2 reads FQGNSA. The CDR3 spans 17 residues. V was clipped by 3 bases and J by 0 bases; unmatched bases: 9.

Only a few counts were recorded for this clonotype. CDR3 residues: CASTRGGVETQYF. DNA of the CDR3: TGTGCCAGCACCCGCGGAGGGGTAGAGACCCAGTACTTC. V is TRBV6-2 or TRBV6-3 and J is TRBJ2-5; TRBD2 might be the D (6 bases). Germline values: CDR1 MNHEY, CDR2 SVGEGT. CDR3 length: 13 residues. V lost 7 bases to trimming and J lost 4 bases, with 13 bases between them.

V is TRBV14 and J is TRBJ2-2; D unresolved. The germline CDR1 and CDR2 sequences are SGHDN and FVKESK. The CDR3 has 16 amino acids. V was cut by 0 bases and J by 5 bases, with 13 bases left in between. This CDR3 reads CASSQDGEGITGELFF. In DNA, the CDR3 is TGTGCCAGCAGCCAAGACGGAGAAGGGATTACCGGGGAGCTGTTTTTT.

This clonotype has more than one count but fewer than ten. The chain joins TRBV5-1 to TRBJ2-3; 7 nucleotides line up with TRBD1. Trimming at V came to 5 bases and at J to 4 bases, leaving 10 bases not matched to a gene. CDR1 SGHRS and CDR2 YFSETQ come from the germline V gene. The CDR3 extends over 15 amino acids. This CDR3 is CASRLQGIGADTQYF. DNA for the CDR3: TGCGCCAGCAGGTTACAGGGGATTGGAGCAGATACGCAGTATTTT.

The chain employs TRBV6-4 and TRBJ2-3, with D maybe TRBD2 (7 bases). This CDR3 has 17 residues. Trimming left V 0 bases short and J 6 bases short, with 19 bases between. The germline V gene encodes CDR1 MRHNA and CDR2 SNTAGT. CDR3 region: CASSDSNGGGPVDTQYF. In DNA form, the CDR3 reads TGTGCCAGCAGTGACTCGAATGGGGGGGGGCCAGTGGATACGCAGTATTTT.

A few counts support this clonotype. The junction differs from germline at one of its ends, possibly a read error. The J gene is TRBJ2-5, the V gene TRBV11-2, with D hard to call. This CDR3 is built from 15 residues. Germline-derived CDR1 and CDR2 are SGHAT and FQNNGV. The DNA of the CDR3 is TGTGCCAGTAGCTTAGGTCGCTCTAGGAGAGAGACCCAGTACTTC. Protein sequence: CASSLGRSRRETQYF.